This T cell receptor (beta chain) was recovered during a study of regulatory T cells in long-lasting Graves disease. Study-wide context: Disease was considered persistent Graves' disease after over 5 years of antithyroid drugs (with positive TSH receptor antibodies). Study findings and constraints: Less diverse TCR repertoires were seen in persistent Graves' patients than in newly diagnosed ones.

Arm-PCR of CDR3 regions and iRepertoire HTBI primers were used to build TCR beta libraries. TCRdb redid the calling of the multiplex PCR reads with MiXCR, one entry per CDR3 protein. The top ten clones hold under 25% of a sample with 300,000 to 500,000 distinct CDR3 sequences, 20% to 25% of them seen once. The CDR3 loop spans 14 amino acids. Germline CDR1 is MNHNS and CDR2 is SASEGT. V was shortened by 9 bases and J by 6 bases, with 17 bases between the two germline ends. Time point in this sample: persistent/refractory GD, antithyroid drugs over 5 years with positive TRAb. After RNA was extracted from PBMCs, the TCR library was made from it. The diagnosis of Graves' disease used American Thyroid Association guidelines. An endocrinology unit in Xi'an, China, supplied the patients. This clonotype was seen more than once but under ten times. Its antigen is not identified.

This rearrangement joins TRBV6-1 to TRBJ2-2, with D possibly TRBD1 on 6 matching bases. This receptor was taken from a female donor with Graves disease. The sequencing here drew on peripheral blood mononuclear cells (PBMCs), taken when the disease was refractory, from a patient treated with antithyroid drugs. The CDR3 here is CASSNRVLPGELFF. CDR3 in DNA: TGTGCCAGTTCGAACAGGGTTTTGCCCGGGGAGCTGTTTTTT.